Following are 10 T cell receptor beta chains from one sample sequenced in a study of T-cell memory formation after mild COVID-19. Each CDR3 protein is one row after TCRdb ran MiXCR on the 5' RACE reads. The table shows about 610,000 distinct CDR3 sequences, with 17% occurring only once. Source material: PBMCs or a T cell subset sorted from them (not recorded which). Every receptor here comes from an adult woman who had mild COVID-19 (a few samples of this study predate the infection). Cell type and time point are not known.

V usage is TRBV7-8 and J usage is TRBJ2-1; 7 bases map to TRBD2. Germline loops: CDR1 SGHVS, CDR2 FQNEAQ. Trimming took 1 base from V and 4 from J; bases not matched to a gene: 7. This CDR3 is 16 amino acids long. The CDR3 nucleotides read TGTGCCAGCAGCTTAGGGGGAGGGAGCGATTACAATGAGCAGTTCTTC. Protein: CASSLGGGSDYNEQFF.

V gene TRBV28 combines with J gene TRBJ2-6, with D possibly being TRBD2 (6 bases). The CDR3 spans 16 residues. The V end lost 8 bases, the J end lost 0 bases, and 14 bases lay between the germline ends. Germline CDR1 and CDR2: MDHEN and SYDVKM. CDR3 nucleotide sequence: TGTGCCAGCGGGCCTCGGGAGAGCTCTGGGGCCAACGTCCTGACTTTC. This translates into CASGPRESSGANVLTF.

This clonotype was observed a few times. The rearrangement joins TRBV12-3 or TRBV12-4 to TRBJ2-5; 11 bases map to TRBD2. Germline trimming cut 6 bases from V and 5 bases from J; bases unmatched to any gene: 5. CDR3 length: 14 residues. CDR3 loop: CASRKSSGRETQYF. Written as DNA, the CDR3 is TGTGCCAGCAGGAAATCTAGCGGGAGGGAGACCCAGTACTTC.

This clonotype came up a few times. The chain has TRBV6-2 or TRBV6-3 and TRBJ2-1, with 8 bases fitting TRBD2. V was pared by 1 base and J by 6 bases, with 11 bases of the junction left unmatched. Germline-derived CDR1 and CDR2 are MNHEY and SVGEGT. The CDR3 sequence is 17 residues long. The CDR3 loop is CASSYWGAGVVRNEQFF. CDR3 nucleotides: TGTGCCAGCAGTTACTGGGGAGCGGGAGTAGTACGCAATGAGCAGTTCTTC.

The chain joins TRBV20-1 to TRBJ1-5; D is ambiguous. V lost 0 bases and J 1 base, leaving 4 bases between the germline ends. In germline, CDR1 is DFQATT, CDR2 SNEGSKA (reference sequence). The CDR3 totals 13 residues. Here the CDR3 DNA reads TGCAGTGCTAGAGATCTCAGCAATCAGCCCCAGCATTTT. Amino acids: CSARDLSNQPQHF.

A few counts support this clonotype. The CDR3 is CASSLRTAPNTGELFF. The CDR3 DNA sequence: TGTGCCAGCAGCTTAAGGACGGCCCCGAACACCGGGGAGCTGTTTTTT. The rearrangement joins TRBV7-9 to TRBJ2-2, with D uncertain. The V end was cut by 2 bases, the J end by 0 bases, with 10 bases between. This CDR3 has 16 amino acids. Germline CDR1 and CDR2: SEHNR and FQNEAQ (reference sequence).

This clonotype was detected many times. V gene TRBV5-1 combines with J gene TRBJ2-1, with a weak D call TRBD2 (6 bases). The CDR3 contains 14 residues. With 3 bases removed from V and 5 bases from J, the gap between germline ends came to 12 bases. Germline lookup yields CDR1 SGHRS and CDR2 YFSETQ. For the CDR3, the DNA is TGCGCCAGCAGCTCCCTAGAGCGGGACAATGAGCAGTTCTTC. Translating gives CASSSLERDNEQFF.

This clonotype has more than one count but fewer than ten. The V and J genes are TRBV4-1 and TRBJ2-7; D is unresolved. The CDR3 length is 14 residues. In germline, CDR1 is MGHRA, CDR2 YSYEKL. V gave up 0 bases and J gave up 4 bases, with 10 bases separating them. Here the CDR3 DNA reads TGCGCCAGCAGCCAAGATTACGGGTTATACGAGCAGTACTTC. Residues: CASSQDYGLYEQYF.

This clonotype has only a few counts. The gene calls are TRBV11-3 and TRBJ2-5; TRBD2 matches 9 bases. V shed 4 bases and J 5 bases; nucleotides not matched to a gene: 8. Looked up from germline, CDR1 is SGHNT and CDR2 is YENEEA. CDR3 length: 15 amino acids. CDR3 nucleotide sequence: TGTGCCAGCAGCTGGCTAGCGGGAAGGCAGGAGACCCAGTACTTC. Residues: CASSWLAGRQETQYF.

This clonotype was found many times. This chain connects TRBV5-1 to TRBJ2-7; a weak D match, TRBD1 (5 bases). Trimming took 0 bases from V and 2 from J, leaving 12 bases between them. Germline loops: CDR1 SGHRS, CDR2 YFSETQ. The CDR3 length is 15 residues. As DNA, the CDR3 is TGCGCCAGCAGCTTGGCCGGAGACAGACCCTACGAGCAGTACTTC. This codes for CASSLAGDRPYEQYF.